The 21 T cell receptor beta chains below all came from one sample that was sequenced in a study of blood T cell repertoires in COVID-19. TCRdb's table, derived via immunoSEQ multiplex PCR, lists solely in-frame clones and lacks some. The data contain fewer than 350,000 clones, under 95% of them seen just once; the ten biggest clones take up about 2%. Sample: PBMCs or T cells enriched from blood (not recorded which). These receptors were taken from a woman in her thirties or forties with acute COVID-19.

The CDR3 DNA sequence: TGTGCCACCAGTGAAGGAGGAAGGACTGAAGCTTTCTTT. Translation: CATSEGGRTEAFF. The chain has TRBV24-1 and TRBJ1-1; D not resolved. V was shortened by 4 bases and J by 5 bases, with 10 bases between the two germline ends. This CDR3 region has 13 residues. Germline V gives CDR1 KGHDR, CDR2 SFDVKD.

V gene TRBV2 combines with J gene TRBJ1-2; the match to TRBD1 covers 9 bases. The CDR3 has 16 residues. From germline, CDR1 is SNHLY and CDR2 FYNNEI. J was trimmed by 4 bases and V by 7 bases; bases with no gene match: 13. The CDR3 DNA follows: TGTGCCAGCACCTACCGTGGGGGACAGGGTCTCTATGGCTACACCTTC. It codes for CASTYRGGQGLYGYTF.

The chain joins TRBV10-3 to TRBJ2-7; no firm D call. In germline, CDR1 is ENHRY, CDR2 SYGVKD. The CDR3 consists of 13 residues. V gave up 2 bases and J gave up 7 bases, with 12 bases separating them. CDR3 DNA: TGTGCCATCAGTGAGGCCAGGCCCTGGGAGCAGTACTTC. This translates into CAISEARPWEQYF.

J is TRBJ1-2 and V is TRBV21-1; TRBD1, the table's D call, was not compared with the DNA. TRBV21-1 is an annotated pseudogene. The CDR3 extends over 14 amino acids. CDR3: CASSKKAGIDGYTF. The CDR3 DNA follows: TGTGCCAGCAGCAAAAAGGCAGGGATCGATGGCTACACCTTC.

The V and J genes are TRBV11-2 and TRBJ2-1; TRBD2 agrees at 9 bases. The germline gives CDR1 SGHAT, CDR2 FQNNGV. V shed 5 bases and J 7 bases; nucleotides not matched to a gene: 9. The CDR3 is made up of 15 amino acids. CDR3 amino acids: CASSPGSGGRNEQFF. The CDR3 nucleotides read TGTGCCAGCAGCCCGGGAAGCGGGGGGAGGAATGAGCAGTTCTTC.

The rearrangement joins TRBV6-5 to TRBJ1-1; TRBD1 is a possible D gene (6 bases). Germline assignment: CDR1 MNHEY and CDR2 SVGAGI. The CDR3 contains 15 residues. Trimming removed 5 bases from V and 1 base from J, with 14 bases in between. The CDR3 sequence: CASSPSRGENTEAFF. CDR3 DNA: TGTGCCAGCAGTCCGTCCAGGGGTGAGAACACTGAAGCTTTCTTT.

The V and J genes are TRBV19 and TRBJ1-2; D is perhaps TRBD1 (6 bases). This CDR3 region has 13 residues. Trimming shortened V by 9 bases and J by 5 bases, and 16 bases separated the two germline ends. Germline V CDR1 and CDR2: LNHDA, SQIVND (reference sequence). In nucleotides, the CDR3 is TGTGCCAGCCGGGGACAAAAGGGATATGGCTACACCTTC. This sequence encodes CASRGQKGYGYTF.

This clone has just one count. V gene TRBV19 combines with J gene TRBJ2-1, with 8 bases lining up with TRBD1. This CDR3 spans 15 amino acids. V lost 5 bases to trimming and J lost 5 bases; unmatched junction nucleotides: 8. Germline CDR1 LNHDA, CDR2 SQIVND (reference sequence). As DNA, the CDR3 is TGTGCCAGTAGTCCCCCGGACAGGGTTAACAATGAGCAGTTCTTC. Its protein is CASSPPDRVNNEQFF.

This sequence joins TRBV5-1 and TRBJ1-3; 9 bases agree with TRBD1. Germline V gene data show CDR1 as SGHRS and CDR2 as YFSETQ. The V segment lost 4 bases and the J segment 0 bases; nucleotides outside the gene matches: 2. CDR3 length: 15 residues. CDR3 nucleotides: TGCGCCAGCAGCCGGGACAGGGCCTCTGGAAACACCATATATTTT. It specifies CASSRDRASGNTIYF.

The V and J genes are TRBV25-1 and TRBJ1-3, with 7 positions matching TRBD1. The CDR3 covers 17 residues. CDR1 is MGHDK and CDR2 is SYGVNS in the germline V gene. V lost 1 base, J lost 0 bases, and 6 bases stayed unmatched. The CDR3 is CASSELGQKFSGNTIYF. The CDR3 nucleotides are TGTGCCAGCAGTGAATTGGGACAGAAATTCTCTGGAAACACCATATATTTT.

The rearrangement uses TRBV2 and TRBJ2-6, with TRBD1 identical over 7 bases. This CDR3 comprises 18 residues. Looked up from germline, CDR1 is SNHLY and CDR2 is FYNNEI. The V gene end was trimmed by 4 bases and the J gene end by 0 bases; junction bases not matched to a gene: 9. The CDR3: CASSVRGQRRSGANVLTF. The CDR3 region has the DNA TGTGCCAGCAGTGTGAGGGGACAGCGACGCTCTGGGGCCAACGTCCTGACTTTC. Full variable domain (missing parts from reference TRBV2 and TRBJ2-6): EPEVTQTPSHQVTQMGQEVILRCVPISNHLYFYWYRQILGQKVEFLVSFYNNEISEKSEIFDDQFSVERPDGSNFTLKIRSTKLEDSAMYFCASSVRGQRRSGANVLTFGAGSRLTVL.

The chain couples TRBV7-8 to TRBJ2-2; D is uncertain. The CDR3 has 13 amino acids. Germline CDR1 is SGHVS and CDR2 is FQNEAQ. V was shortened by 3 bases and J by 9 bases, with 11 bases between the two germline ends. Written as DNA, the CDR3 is TGTGCCAGCAGCTTTCGTACCTGGCGGGAGCTGTTTTTT. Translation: CASSFRTWRELFF. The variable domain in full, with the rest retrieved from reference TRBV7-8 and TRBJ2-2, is GAGVSQSPRYKVAKRGQDVALRCDPISGHVSLFWYQQALGQGPEFLTYFQNEAQLDKSGLPSDRFFAERPEGSVSTLKIQRTQQEDSAVYLCASSFRTWRELFFGEGSRLTVL.

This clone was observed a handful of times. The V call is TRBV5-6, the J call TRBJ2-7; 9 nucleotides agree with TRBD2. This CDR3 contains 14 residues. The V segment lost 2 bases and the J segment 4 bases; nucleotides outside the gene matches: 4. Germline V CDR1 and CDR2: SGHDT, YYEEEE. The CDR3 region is CASSFGGREYEQYF. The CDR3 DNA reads TGTGCCAGCAGCTTTGGCGGGAGGGAGTACGAGCAGTACTTC.

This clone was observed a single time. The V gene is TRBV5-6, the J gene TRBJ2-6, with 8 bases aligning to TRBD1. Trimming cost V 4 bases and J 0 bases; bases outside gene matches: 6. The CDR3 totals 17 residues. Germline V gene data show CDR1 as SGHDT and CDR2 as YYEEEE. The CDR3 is CASSPLDRDSGANVLTF. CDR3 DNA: TGTGCCAGCAGCCCGTTGGACAGGGACTCTGGGGCCAACGTCCTGACTTTC.

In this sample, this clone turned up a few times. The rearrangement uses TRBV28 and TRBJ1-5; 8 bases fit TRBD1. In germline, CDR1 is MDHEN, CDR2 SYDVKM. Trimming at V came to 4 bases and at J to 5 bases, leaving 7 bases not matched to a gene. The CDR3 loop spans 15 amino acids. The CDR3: CASSSGQGLYQPQHF. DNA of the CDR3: TGTGCCAGCAGTTCCGGACAGGGCCTGTATCAGCCCCAGCATTTT. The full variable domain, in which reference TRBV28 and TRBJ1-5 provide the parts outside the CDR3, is DVKVTQSSRYLVKRTGEKVFLECVQDMDHENMFWYRQDPGLGLRLIYFSYDVKMKEKGDIPEGYSVSREKKERFSLILESASTNQTSMYLCASSSGQGLYQPQHFGDGTRLSIL.

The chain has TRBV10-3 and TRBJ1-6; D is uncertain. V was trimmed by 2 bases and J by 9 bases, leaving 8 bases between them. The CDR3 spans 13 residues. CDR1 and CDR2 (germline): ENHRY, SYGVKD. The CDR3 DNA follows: TGTGCCATCAGTGAGGAACAGAGTTCACCCCTCCACTTT. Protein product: CAISEEQSSPLHF.

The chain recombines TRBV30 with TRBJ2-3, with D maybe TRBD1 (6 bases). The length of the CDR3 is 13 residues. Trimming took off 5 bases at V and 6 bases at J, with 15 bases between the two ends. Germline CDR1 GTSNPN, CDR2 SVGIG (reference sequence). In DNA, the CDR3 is TGTGCCTGGGAGGGGGACGTCAGGGATACGCAGTATTTT. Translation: CAWEGDVRDTQYF.

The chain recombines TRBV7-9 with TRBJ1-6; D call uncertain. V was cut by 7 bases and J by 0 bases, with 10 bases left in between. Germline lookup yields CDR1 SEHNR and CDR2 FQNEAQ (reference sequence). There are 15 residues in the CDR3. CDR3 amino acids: CASTEGSSYNSPLHF. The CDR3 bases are TGTGCCAGCACCGAAGGCAGCTCCTATAATTCACCCCTCCACTTT.

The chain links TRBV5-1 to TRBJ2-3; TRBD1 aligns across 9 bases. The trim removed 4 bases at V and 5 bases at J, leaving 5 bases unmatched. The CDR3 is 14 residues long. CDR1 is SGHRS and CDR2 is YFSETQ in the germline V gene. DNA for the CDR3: TGCGCCAGCAGCAGGACAGGGGAAGGAGATACGCAGTATTTT. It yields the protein CASSRTGEGDTQYF.

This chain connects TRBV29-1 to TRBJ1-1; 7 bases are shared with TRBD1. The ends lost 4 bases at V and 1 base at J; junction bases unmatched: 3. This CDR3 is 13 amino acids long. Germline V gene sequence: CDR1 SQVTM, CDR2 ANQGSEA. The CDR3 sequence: CSVGTGKNTEAFF. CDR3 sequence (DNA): TGCAGCGTTGGGACAGGTAAGAACACTGAAGCTTTCTTT.

The CDR3 nucleotides are TGTGCCAGCAGCACACCCCACCCCAGGCCGTGGCAGCCCCAGCATTTT. This codes for CASSTPHPRPWQPQHF. This chain joins TRBV21-1 and TRBJ1-5; the tabulated D call, TRBD1, remains unverified against the DNA. TRBV21-1 represents a pseudogene. The CDR3 runs 16 residues.